The 28 T cell receptor beta chains reported below all come from one sample, sequenced in a study of control samples from healthy donors and cancer patients. Method: immunoSEQ multiplex PCR; TCRdb's copy keeps in-frame clones and lacks some. Here the sample spans approximately 120,000 clones, over 75% being singletons. Sequencing was done on a sample of blood. These TCRs come from a human donor in good health. The donor label of this sample is uncertain.

CDR3 in DNA: TGTGCCAGCACTAGATGGGACAGCCCCAAAAACATTCAGTACTTC. Translating it yields CASTRWDSPKNIQYF. The chain has TRBV28 and TRBJ2-4; 7 nucleotides align to TRBD1. Germline lookup yields CDR1 MDHEN and CDR2 SYDVKM. This CDR3 has 15 amino acids. Germline trimming cut 7 bases from V and 2 bases from J; bases unmatched to any gene: 8.

The count of this clone is one. The chain employs TRBV7-6 and TRBJ2-7; D call uncertain. This CDR3 has 13 amino acids. V was shortened by 2 bases and J by 2 bases, with 7 bases between the two germline ends. Germline V lookup: CDR1 SGHVS, CDR2 FNYEAQ. This CDR3 is CASSLPNTYEQYF. CDR3 bases: TGTGCCAGCAGCTTACCGAACACCTACGAGCAGTACTTC.

The chain is built from TRBV18 and TRBJ1-2; 8 bases match TRBD1. CDR3 size: 14 residues. Germline V CDR1 and CDR2: KGHSH, LQKENI. V trimming: 3 bases; J trimming: 5 bases; junction bases outside the gene matches: 5. The CDR3 DNA is TGTGCCAGCTCACCGGGACAGGACTTTTATGGCTACACCTTC. It translates to CASSPGQDFYGYTF.

V usage is TRBV12-5 and J usage is TRBJ2-1, with 8 bases matching TRBD2. There are 13 residues in the CDR3. The V gene's germline CDR1 is LGHNT and CDR2 FRNRAP. The junction had 12 bases not matched to a gene; V was cut back by 5 bases and J by 15 bases. The CDR3: CASGLIAGGTLFF. Here the CDR3 DNA reads TGTGCTAGTGGTCTCATTGCGGGGGGCACTCTGTTCTTC.

This chain uses TRBV7-2 with TRBJ2-7; no firm D call. This CDR3 spans 13 amino acids. From germline, CDR1 is SGHTA and CDR2 FQGNSA. Between the trimmed V and J ends, which lost 7 bases and 0 bases, there was a span of 10 bases. CDR3 DNA: TGTGCCAGCACCGCGGCCAGCTCCTACGAGCAGTACTTC. It translates to CASTAASSYEQYF.

The chain carries TRBV6-4 and TRBJ2-1, with TRBD2 identical over 9 bases. The CDR3 sequence is 15 residues long. The germline CDR1 and CDR2 sequences are MRHNA and SNTAGT. V lost 6 bases and J lost 9; bases outside the gene matches: 12. The CDR3 coding sequence is TGTGCCAGCAGCTCGGGACTAGCCTCGTTGGGTGAGCAGTTCTTC. Protein product: CASSSGLASLGEQFF.

The V call is TRBV6-5, the J call TRBJ2-7, with TRBD2 identical over 7 bases. The CDR3 totals 15 residues. Germline V gives CDR1 MNHEY, CDR2 SVGAGI. Losses at the gene ends were 6 bases for V and 3 bases for J; bases not matched to a gene: 11. CDR3 nucleotide sequence: TGTGCCAGCAGGCCTGGGGGGGTCTTCAACTACGAGCAGTACTTC. Its translation is CASRPGGVFNYEQYF.

The chain links TRBV29-1 to TRBJ1-4; no firm D call. Trimming pared 4 bases from V and 8 bases from J, leaving 14 bases between. Germline CDR1 is SQVTM and CDR2 is ANQGSEA. The CDR3 contains 13 residues. In nucleotides, the CDR3 is TGCAGCGTTGCCCCGACCACCCCAGAAAAACTGTTTTTT. Translated, it gives CSVAPTTPEKLFF.

The chain is built from TRBV19 and TRBJ2-1; possibly TRBD1 or TRBD2 for D (6 bases each). This CDR3 comprises 20 residues. The germline CDR1 and CDR2 sequences are LNHDA and SQIVND (reference sequence). V was shortened by 5 bases and J by 0 bases, with 26 bases between the two germline ends. Written as DNA, the CDR3 is TGTGCCAGTAGTGCCTTAGGGGGGCTAGCTCAGGGGAGCTCCTACAATGAGCAGTTCTTC. It translates to CASSALGGLAQGSSYNEQFF.

This chain links TRBV19 with TRBJ2-7, with 10 bases that match TRBD1. The V gene's germline CDR1 is LNHDA and CDR2 SQIVND (reference sequence). V lost 5 bases to trimming and J lost 3 bases; unmatched junction nucleotides: 1. CDR3 length equals 13 residues. The CDR3 coding sequence is TGTGCCAGTAGTCGGGACAGGGGCTACGAGCAGTACTTC. Encoded protein: CASSRDRGYEQYF.

The chain carries TRBV30 and TRBJ2-3; D is ambiguous. Germline CDR1 reads GTSNPN; CDR2 reads SVGIG (reference sequence). This CDR3 region has 14 residues. V was cut by 3 bases and J by 5 bases, with 15 bases left in between. In DNA form, the CDR3 reads TGTGCCTGGAGGTACCGTAGCTTGGTAGATACGCAGTATTTT. It is translated as CAWRYRSLVDTQYF.

The table lists this clone with a count of one. The gene calls are TRBV28 and TRBJ1-1; D gene uncertain. Per the germline V gene, CDR1 is MDHEN and CDR2 is SYDVKM. This CDR3 spans 12 amino acids. V lost 7 bases, J lost 1 base, and 7 bases lay in between. CDR3 region: CASNWGNTEAFF. CDR3 nucleotides: TGTGCCAGCAACTGGGGGAACACTGAAGCTTTCTTT. The full variable domain, completed using reference TRBV28 and TRBJ1-1, is DVKVTQSSRYLVKRTGEKVFLECVQDMDHENMFWYRQDPGLGLRLIYFSYDVKMKEKGDIPEGYSVSREKKERFSLILESASTNQTSMYLCASNWGNTEAFFGQGTRLTVV.

The rearrangement links TRBV21-1 to TRBJ1-5; no DNA check was done on the table's D call, TRBD1. TRBV21-1 is recorded as a pseudogene. This CDR3 is built from 14 residues. CDR3 DNA sequence: TGTGCCAGCAGCACAAAGGGGCCCCATCAGCCCCAGCATTTT. Its translation is CASSTKGPHQPQHF.

The count of this clone is one. This sequence joins TRBV4-1 and TRBJ2-7, with 8 bases matching TRBD1. Germline CDR1 MGHRA, CDR2 YSYEKL. The CDR3 consists of 16 residues. With V trimmed by 2 bases and J by 5 bases, 11 bases remained unmatched. The DNA for the CDR3 is TGCGCCAGCAGCCAAAGACAAAGGACAGGGCTCAACGAGCAGTACTTC. This translates into CASSQRQRTGLNEQYF.

CDR3 DNA sequence: TGTGCCAGCAGCCAAGAAGCTGGGTGGGTATCTGAAGCTTTCTTT. Amino acids: CASSQEAGWVSEAFF. The V gene is TRBV4-2, the J gene TRBJ1-1; D call uncertain. Trimming shortened V by 0 bases and J by 6 bases, and 14 bases separated the two germline ends. CDR3 length: 15 residues. Germline CDR1 is LGHNA and CDR2 is YNFKEQ.

This clone has just one count. The V gene is TRBV9, the J gene TRBJ2-2; 8 bases map to TRBD1. The CDR3 contains 15 residues. With V trimmed by 3 bases and J by 3 bases, 4 bases remained unmatched. CDR1 and CDR2 (germline): SGDLS, YYNGEE. This chain's CDR3 is CASSATGDYTGELFF. The CDR3 DNA sequence: TGTGCCAGCAGCGCGACAGGGGATTACACCGGGGAGCTGTTTTTT.

J is TRBJ1-5 and V is TRBV2, with no clear D. The CDR3 runs 15 residues. The V end lost 3 bases, the J end lost 3 bases, and 12 bases lay between the germline ends. The germline V gene has CDR1 SNHLY and CDR2 FYNNEI. CDR3 loop: CASSETSIPNQPQHF. The CDR3 region has the DNA TGTGCCAGCAGTGAGACCTCTATCCCCAATCAGCCCCAGCATTTT. Full variable domain (outside the CDR3, taken from reference TRBV2 and TRBJ1-5): EPEVTQTPSHQVTQMGQEVILRCVPISNHLYFYWYRQILGQKVEFLVSFYNNEISEKSEIFDDQFSVERPDGSNFTLKIRSTKLEDSAMYFCASSETSIPNQPQHFGDGTRLSIL.

The chain couples TRBV27 to TRBJ2-5; tentative D call: TRBD2 (6 bases). V shed 4 bases and J shed 5 bases, with 17 bases lying between them. Germline CDR1 and CDR2: MNHEY and SMNVEV (reference sequence). This CDR3 is built from 15 residues. In DNA form, the CDR3 reads TGTGCCAGCAGTTCCCAGCGGGTAGGTTCGGAGACCCAGTACTTC. As protein: CASSSQRVGSETQYF.

The V and J genes are TRBV3-1 (or the pseudogene TRBV3-2) and TRBJ2-2, with no clear D. Trimming removed 3 bases from V and 6 bases from J, with 8 bases in between. The CDR3 is made up of 13 amino acids. Germline CDR1 is LGHDT and CDR2 is YNNKEL (reference sequence). DNA for the CDR3: TGTGCCAGCAGCCAGACCCTATCCGGGGAGCTGTTTTTT. As protein: CASSQTLSGELFF.

V is TRBV25-1 and J is TRBJ1-5; tentative D call: TRBD1 (5 bases). Trimming took 0 bases from V and 3 from J, leaving 6 bases between them. The CDR3 has 14 amino acids. Germline loops: CDR1 MGHDK, CDR2 SYGVNS. The CDR3 loop is CASSEYRDNQPQHF. CDR3 nucleotide sequence: TGTGCCAGCAGTGAATACAGGGACAATCAGCCCCAGCATTTT.

The chain uses TRBV9 and TRBJ2-2; D gene uncertain. V was clipped by 6 bases and J by 3 bases, with 9 bases between them. CDR3 length: 13 amino acids. The germline V gene encodes CDR1 SGDLS and CDR2 YYNGEE. This CDR3 is CASTPTYTGELFF. The CDR3 DNA sequence: TGTGCCAGCACCCCAACATACACCGGGGAGCTGTTTTTT.

The chain recombines TRBV6-2 or TRBV6-3 with TRBJ1-5; the match to TRBD1 covers 7 bases. With 2 bases clipped from V and 1 base from J, the junction kept 11 bases outside the gene matches. Germline-derived CDR1 and CDR2 are MNHEY and SVGEGT. This CDR3 comprises 18 residues. The CDR3 spells CASSYNHRGLKSNQPQHF. CDR3 bases: TGTGCCAGCAGTTACAATCACAGGGGATTAAAGAGCAATCAGCCCCAGCATTTT.

Concerning this clone: Other nucleotide sequences from this sample produce the same CDR3. This chain joins TRBV12-3 or TRBV12-4 and TRBJ2-3; D call uncertain. The CDR3 has 11 residues. V gave up 3 bases and J gave up 3 bases, with 1 base separating them. The CDR3 here is CASSLTDTQYF. CDR3 nucleotides: TGTGCCAGCAGTTTGACAGATACGCAGTATTTT.

This sequence joins TRBV24-1 and TRBJ2-1; D not resolved. The V end was cut by 0 bases, the J end by 1 base, with 9 bases between. CDR3 length equals 16 residues. The V gene's germline CDR1 is KGHDR and CDR2 SFDVKD. The DNA for the CDR3 is TGTGCCACCAGTGATTTGTGGAGCTCATCCTACAATGAGCAGTTCTTC. Amino acids: CATSDLWSSSYNEQFF.

The V gene is TRBV9, the J gene TRBJ2-2, with 12 nucleotides matching TRBD1. The CDR3 is made up of 17 amino acids. Germline V gene data show CDR1 as SGDLS and CDR2 as YYNGEE. The J segment lost 4 bases and the V segment lost 2 bases, leaving 6 bases of the junction unmatched. CDR3 nucleotide sequence: TGTGCCAGCAGCGTCGAAGGGACAGGGGGCTTCACCGGGGAGCTGTTTTTT. Translation gives CASSVEGTGGFTGELFF.

DNA of the CDR3: TGTGCCAGTAGCCCTGGGCGCTACGAGCAGTACTTC. As protein: CASSPGRYEQYF. V gene TRBV19 combines with J gene TRBJ2-7; no firm D call. Germline V CDR1 and CDR2: LNHDA, SQIVND (reference sequence). The CDR3 is 12 amino acids. V gave up 6 bases and J gave up 3 bases, with 9 bases separating them.

This clone was detected once. The gene calls are TRBV2 and TRBJ2-3, with D hard to call. CDR1 and CDR2 from the germline V gene are SNHLY and FYNNEI. V lost 3 bases and J 6 bases, leaving 7 bases between the germline ends. The CDR3 extends over 12 amino acids. In DNA, the CDR3 is TGTGCCAGCAGTGATACGAGGGATACGCAGTATTTT. Its protein is CASSDTRDTQYF.

The DNA for the CDR3 is TGTGCCAGTAGGAACCGGGACAGGGTTCAGCCCCAGCATTTT. It codes for CASRNRDRVQPQHF. The genes are TRBV19 and TRBJ1-5, with 9 bases identical to TRBD1. Germline loops: CDR1 LNHDA, CDR2 SQIVND (reference sequence). This CDR3 has 14 amino acids. Losses at the gene ends were 6 bases for V and 6 bases for J; bases not matched to a gene: 6.